Below are 6 T cell receptor beta chains sequenced from a single sample in a study of radiation and T cells in renal cell carcinoma. Sequencing used immunoSEQ multiplex PCR; TCRdb keeps in-frame clones, though not all of them. The data show about 90,000 clones, approximately 86% seen once. Specified time point: blood 4 weeks post-SBRT, at nephrectomy. Treatment denoted: 15 Gy SBRT to primary tumor, nephrectomy 4 weeks later. The sample was blood, taken from a patient whose treatment included radiotherapy and nephrectomy. The origin of the receptors is a man aged 50-60 years with renal cell carcinoma.

This clone was detected only a few times. The rearrangement joins TRBV29-1 to TRBJ1-1, with D unresolved. V was trimmed by 5 bases and J by 6 bases, leaving 7 bases between them. Germline V lookup: CDR1 SQVTM, CDR2 ANQGSEA. This CDR3 comprises 10 residues. The CDR3, as DNA: TGCAGCGTTCAGGTAGCTGAAGCTTTCTTT. Amino acid sequence: CSVQVAEAFF. The whole variable domain, remainder taken from reference TRBV29-1 and TRBJ1-1, is SAVISQKPSRDICQRGTSLTIQCQVDSQVTMMFWYRQQPGQSLTLIATANQGSEATYESGFVIDKFPISRPNLTFSTLTVSNMSPEDSSIYLCSVQVAEAFFGQGTRLTVV.

CDR3 bases: TGTGCCAGCAGCAACCCCCCCGGACTAGCGGGGACAGAGACCCAGTACTTC. Residues: CASSNPPGLAGTETQYF. The chain links TRBV21-1 to TRBJ2-5; the listed D gene, TRBD2, was not tested against the DNA. TRBV21-1 is designated a pseudogene. This CDR3 is 17 amino acids long.

The chain uses TRBV19 and TRBJ1-2, with D possibly matching TRBD1 (5 bases). The V gene's germline CDR1 is LNHDA and CDR2 SQIVND (reference sequence). V lost 7 bases and J 2 bases, leaving 14 bases between the germline ends. This CDR3 has 14 residues. DNA for the CDR3: TGTGCCAGTAACTCTCGGCAGGGCAACTATGGCTACACCTTC. This codes for CASNSRQGNYGYTF.

Only one count was recorded for this clone. The rearrangement uses TRBV5-8 and TRBJ2-1; 7 bases match TRBD2. CDR1 and CDR2 (germline): SGHTS, YDEGEE. The V and J ends lost 4 bases and 4 bases, in that order; junction bases with no gene match: 8. The CDR3 totals 15 residues. The CDR3: CASSPRLAVYNEQFF. The CDR3 bases are TGTGCCAGCAGCCCCCGCCTAGCGGTTTACAATGAGCAGTTCTTC.

This clone was seen once. The gene calls are TRBV5-1 and TRBJ1-1, with D perhaps matching TRBD1 (5 bases). The CDR3 runs to 14 residues. CDR1 SGHRS and CDR2 YFSETQ come from the germline V gene. V lost 4 bases and J lost 4, with 14 bases in between. CDR3 bases: TGCGCCAGCAGCGGCGTGGGGGGAAGCACTGAAGCTTTCTTT. It yields the protein CASSGVGGSTEAFF.

The chain carries TRBV25-1 and TRBJ2-3, with D possibly being TRBD2 (6 bases). The CDR3 has 16 residues. Germline CDR1 is MGHDK and CDR2 is SYGVNS. V was cut by 5 bases and J by 6 bases, with 21 bases left in between. The CDR3 nucleotides are TGTGCCAGCAGTCAACTCGGGCGTCAGGGAGGTGATACGCAGTATTTT. Amino acid sequence: CASSQLGRQGGDTQYF.